The present TCR beta chain was sequenced within a study of T cells in Graves' hyperthyroidism and ophthalmopathy. The investigators amplified TCR beta CDR3 regions from RNA transcripts. TCR CDR3 underwent first-round RT-PCR with the HTBI primer set. TCRdb recomputed calls from the multiplex PCR reads with MiXCR, one row per CDR3 protein. The sample has roughly 170,000 distinct CDR3 sequences, over 15% seen once. Sequencing was performed on blood. The sequence came from a woman in her fifties or sixties with Graves' hyperthyroidism.

The CDR3 here is CASRPGLAGEQFF. The CDR3 DNA reads TGTGCCAGCCGTCCCGGACTAGCTGGTGAGCAGTTCTTC. V usage is TRBV7-3 and J usage is TRBJ2-1; 8 bases are a match to TRBD2. This CDR3 spans 13 amino acids. Germline CDR1 and CDR2: SGHTA and FQGTGA. Trimming took 8 bases from V and 9 from J; bases not matched to a gene: 9.